The clone carrying this T cell receptor beta chain appeared a single time. V was pared by 7 bases and J by 5 bases, with 11 bases between. The CDR3 runs 13 residues. Germline-derived CDR1 and CDR2 are PRHDT and FYEKMQ (reference sequence). Method: immunoSEQ multiplex PCR; TCRdb's copy keeps in-frame clones and lacks some. The table lists about 24,000 clones, about 62% of them singletons. These data are taken from a study of radiation and T cells in renal cell carcinoma. Treatment noted: treatment-naive control, cytoreductive nephrectomy. The receptor was isolated from a man aged 40-55 years with renal cell carcinoma. The input for sequencing was tumor tissue, taken from a patient whose treatment was nephrectomy without radiotherapy. This chain links TRBV13 with TRBJ2-2, with a possible D match to TRBD2 (5 bases). In DNA, the CDR3 is TGTGCCAGCACCAGAGCGGTGACCGGGGAGCTGTTTTTT. Encoded protein: CASTRAVTGELFF.